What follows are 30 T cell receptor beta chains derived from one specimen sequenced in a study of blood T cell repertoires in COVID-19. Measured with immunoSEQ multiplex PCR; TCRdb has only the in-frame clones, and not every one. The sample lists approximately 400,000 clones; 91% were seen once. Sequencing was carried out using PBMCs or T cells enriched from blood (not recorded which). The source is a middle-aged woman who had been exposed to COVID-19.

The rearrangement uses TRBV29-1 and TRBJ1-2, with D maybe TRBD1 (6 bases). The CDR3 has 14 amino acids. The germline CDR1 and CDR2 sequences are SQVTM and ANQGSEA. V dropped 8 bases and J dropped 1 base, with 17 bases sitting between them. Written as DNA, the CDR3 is TGCAGCTCACTACCGGGACACTATAACTATGGCTACACCTTC. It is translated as CSSLPGHYNYGYTF.

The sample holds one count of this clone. The CDR3 loop reads CASSYSGARTEAFF. The CDR3 DNA sequence: TGTGCCAGCAGTTACAGCGGGGCTAGGACTGAAGCTTTCTTT. V gene TRBV6-5 combines with J gene TRBJ1-1; a weak D match, TRBD1 (5 bases). Germline CDR1 MNHEY, CDR2 SVGAGI. The germline V and J ends were trimmed by 2 bases and 5 bases, with 12 bases remaining between them. The CDR3 loop spans 14 amino acids.

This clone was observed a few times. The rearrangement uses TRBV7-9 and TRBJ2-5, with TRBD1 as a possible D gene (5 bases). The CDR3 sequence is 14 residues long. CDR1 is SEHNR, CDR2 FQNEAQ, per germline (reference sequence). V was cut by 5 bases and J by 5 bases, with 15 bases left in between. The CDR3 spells CASSPPGPGETQYF. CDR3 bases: TGTGCCAGCAGCCCTCCAGGTCCAGGGGAGACCCAGTACTTC. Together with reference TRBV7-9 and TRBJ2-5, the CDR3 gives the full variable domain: DTGVSQNPRHKITKRGQNVTFRCDPISEHNRLYWYRQTLGQGPEFLTYFQNEAQLEKSRLLSDRFSAERPKGSFSTLEIQRTEQGDSAMYLCASSPPGPGETQYFGPGTRLLVL.

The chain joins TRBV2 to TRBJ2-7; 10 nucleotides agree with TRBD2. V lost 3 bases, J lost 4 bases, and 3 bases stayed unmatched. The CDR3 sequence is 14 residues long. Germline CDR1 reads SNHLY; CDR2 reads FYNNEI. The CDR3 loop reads CASSDPSGGYEQYF. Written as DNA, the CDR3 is TGTGCCAGCAGTGATCCTAGCGGGGGTTACGAGCAGTACTTC.

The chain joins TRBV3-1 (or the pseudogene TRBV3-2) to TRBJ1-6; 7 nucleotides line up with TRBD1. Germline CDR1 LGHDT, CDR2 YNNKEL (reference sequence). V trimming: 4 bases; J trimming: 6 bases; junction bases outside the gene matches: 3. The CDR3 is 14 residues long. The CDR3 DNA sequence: TGTGCCAGCAGCCTGGGACAGACTAATTCACCCCTCCACTTT. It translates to CASSLGQTNSPLHF.

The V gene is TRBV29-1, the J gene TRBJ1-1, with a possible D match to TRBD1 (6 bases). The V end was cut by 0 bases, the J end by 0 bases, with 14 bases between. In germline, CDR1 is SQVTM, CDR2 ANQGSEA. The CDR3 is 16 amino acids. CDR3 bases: TGCAGCGTTGAAGATTCCGGGGGGACATTGAACACTGAAGCTTTCTTT. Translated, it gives CSVEDSGGTLNTEAFF.

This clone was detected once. The CDR3 protein is CATSEPKFKGVSEQFF. The CDR3 DNA reads as TGTGCCACCAGTGAACCCAAGTTTAAGGGGGTAAGTGAGCAGTTCTTC. The chain uses TRBV24-1 and TRBJ2-1; D is possibly TRBD1 (6 bases). The V end lost 4 bases, the J end lost 9 bases, and 21 bases lay between the germline ends. CDR3 length: 16 amino acids. Germline V gene lookup returns CDR1 KGHDR and CDR2 SFDVKD.

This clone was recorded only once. The CDR3 here is CASGSVYGYTF. The DNA of the CDR3 is TGTGCTTCGGGATCAGTCTATGGCTACACCTTC. The rearrangement links TRBV6-5 to TRBJ1-2; D remains ambiguous. Per germline, CDR1 MNHEY and CDR2 SVGAGI. CDR3 length: 11 amino acids.

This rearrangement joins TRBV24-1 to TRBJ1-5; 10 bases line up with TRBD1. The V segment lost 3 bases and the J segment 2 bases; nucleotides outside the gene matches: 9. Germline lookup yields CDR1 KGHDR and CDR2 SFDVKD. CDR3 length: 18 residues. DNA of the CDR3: TGTGCCACCAGTGATCGTCCAGACAGGGGGCGTCGCAATCAGCCCCAGCATTTT. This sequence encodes CATSDRPDRGRRNQPQHF.

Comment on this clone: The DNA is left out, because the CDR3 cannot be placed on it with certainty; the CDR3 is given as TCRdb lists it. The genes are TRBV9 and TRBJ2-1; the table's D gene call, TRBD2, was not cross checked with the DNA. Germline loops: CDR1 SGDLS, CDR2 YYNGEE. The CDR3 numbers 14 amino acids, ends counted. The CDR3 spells CASSVGVGAGVRVF.

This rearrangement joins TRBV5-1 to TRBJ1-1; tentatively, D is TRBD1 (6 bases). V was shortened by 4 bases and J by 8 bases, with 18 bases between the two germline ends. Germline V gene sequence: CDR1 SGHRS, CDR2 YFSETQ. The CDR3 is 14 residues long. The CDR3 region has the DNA TGCGCCAGCAGCACCCAGGGACATGGAATGGAAGCTTTCTTT. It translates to CASSTQGHGMEAFF.

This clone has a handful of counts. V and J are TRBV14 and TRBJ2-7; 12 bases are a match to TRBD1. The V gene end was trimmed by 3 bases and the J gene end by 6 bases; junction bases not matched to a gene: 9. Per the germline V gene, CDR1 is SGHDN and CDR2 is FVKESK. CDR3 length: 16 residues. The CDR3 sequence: CASSQGWGQGAGEQYF. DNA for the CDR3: TGTGCCAGCAGCCAGGGATGGGGACAGGGGGCCGGCGAGCAGTACTTC. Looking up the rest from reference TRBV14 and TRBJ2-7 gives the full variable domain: EAGVTQFPSHSVIEKGQTVTLRCDPISGHDNLYWYRRVMGKEIKFLLHFVKESKQDESGMPNNRFLAERTGGTYSTLKVQPAELEDSGVYFCASSQGWGQGAGEQYFGPGTRLTVT.

CDR3 sequence reads: CASSFRGETQYF. In nucleotides, the CDR3 is TGTGCCAGCAGCTTCCGGGGGGAGACCCAGTACTTC. The genes are TRBV6-2 or TRBV6-3 and TRBJ2-5; a possible D gene is TRBD2 (6 bases). Deletions cut 6 bases from V and 5 bases from J, with 10 bases between. Germline CDR1 MNHEY, CDR2 SVGEGT. The CDR3 is made up of 12 amino acids.

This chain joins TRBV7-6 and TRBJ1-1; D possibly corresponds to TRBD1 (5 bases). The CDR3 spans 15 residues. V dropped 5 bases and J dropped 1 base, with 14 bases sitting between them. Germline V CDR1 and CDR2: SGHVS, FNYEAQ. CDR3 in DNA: TGTGCCAGCAGCCCCCGACAGATTACGAACACTGAAGCTTTCTTT. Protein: CASSPRQITNTEAFF.

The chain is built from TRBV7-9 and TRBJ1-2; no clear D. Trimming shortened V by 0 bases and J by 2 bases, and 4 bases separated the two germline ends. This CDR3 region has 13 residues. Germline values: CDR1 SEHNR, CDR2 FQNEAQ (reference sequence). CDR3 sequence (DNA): TGTGCCAGCAGCTTAGCTCAGAACTATGGCTACACCTTC. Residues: CASSLAQNYGYTF.

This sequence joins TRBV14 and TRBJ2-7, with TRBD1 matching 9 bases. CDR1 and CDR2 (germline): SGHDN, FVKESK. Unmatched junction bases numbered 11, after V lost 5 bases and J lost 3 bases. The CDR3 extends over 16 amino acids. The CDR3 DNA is TGTGCCAGCAGCGCCCTTGGGGACAGGGACCTCTACGAGCAGTACTTC. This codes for CASSALGDRDLYEQYF.

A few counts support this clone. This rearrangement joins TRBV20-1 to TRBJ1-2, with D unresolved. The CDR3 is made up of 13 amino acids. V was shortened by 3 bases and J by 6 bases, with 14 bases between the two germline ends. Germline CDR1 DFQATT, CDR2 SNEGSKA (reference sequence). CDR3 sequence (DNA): TGCAGTGCTAGTCCCTTTCCGGGGAATGGCTACACCTTC. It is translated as CSASPFPGNGYTF.

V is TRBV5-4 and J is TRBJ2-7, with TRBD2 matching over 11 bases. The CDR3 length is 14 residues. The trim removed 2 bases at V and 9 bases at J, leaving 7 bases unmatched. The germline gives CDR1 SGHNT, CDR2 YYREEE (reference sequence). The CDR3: CASSFWTSGSLQYF. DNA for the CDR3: TGTGCCAGCAGCTTTTGGACTAGCGGGTCTTTGCAGTACTTC.

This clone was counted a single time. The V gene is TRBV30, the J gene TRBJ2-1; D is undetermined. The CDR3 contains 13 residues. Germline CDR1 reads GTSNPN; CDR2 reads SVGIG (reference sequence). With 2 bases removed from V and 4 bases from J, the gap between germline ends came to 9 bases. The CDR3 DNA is TGTGCCTGGAGTCGACAACTGTACAATGAGCAGTTCTTC. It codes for CAWSRQLYNEQFF.

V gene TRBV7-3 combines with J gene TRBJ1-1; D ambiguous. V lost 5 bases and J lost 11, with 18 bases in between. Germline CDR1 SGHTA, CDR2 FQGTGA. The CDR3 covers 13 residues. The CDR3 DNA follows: TGTGCCAGCAGCCCCCGACAACGGGGAACGGCTTTCTTT. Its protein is CASSPRQRGTAFF.

CDR3 loop: CASSSLAGGELFF. The DNA of the CDR3 is TGTGCCAGCAGCTCCCTGGCAGGCGGGGAGCTGTTTTTT. The J gene is TRBJ2-2, the V gene TRBV9; D unresolved. Germline CDR1 SGDLS, CDR2 YYNGEE. V shed 4 bases and J shed 7 bases, with 11 bases lying between them. This CDR3 has 13 residues.

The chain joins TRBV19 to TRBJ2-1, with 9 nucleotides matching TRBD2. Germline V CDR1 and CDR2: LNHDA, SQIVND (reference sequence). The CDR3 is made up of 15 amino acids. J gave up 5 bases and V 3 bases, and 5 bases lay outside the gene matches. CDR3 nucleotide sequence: TGTGCCAGTAGTATTAGCGGGGGAACTCACAATGAGCAGTTCTTC. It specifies CASSISGGTHNEQFF.

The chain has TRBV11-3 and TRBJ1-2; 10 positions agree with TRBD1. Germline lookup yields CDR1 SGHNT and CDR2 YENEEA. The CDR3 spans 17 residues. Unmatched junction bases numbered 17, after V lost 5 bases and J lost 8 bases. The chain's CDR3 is CASSLPSDRGSDRGYTF. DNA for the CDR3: TGTGCCAGCAGCCTACCCTCGGACAGGGGGTCTGACAGAGGCTACACCTTC.

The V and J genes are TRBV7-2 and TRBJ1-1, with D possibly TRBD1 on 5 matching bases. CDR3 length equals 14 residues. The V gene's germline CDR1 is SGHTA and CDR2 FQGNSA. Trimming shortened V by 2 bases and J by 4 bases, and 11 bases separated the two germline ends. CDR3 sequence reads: CASSLSFGGTEAFF. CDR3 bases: TGTGCCAGCAGCTTAAGTTTCGGGGGCACTGAAGCTTTCTTT.

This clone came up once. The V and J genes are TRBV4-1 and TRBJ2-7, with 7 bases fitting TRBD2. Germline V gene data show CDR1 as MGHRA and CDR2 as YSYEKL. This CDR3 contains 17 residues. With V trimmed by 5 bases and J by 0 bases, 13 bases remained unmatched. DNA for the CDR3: TGCGCCAGCAGCGCGCGAGGCAGAGCGGGAAGCTCCTACGAGCAGTACTTC. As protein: CASSARGRAGSSYEQYF.

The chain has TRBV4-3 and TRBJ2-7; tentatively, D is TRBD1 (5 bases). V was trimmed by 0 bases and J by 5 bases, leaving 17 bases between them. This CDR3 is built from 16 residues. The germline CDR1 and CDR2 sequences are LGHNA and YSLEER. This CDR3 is CASSQDNGGRAHEQYF. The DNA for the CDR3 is TGCGCCAGCAGCCAAGATAATGGTGGCAGGGCCCACGAGCAGTACTTC.

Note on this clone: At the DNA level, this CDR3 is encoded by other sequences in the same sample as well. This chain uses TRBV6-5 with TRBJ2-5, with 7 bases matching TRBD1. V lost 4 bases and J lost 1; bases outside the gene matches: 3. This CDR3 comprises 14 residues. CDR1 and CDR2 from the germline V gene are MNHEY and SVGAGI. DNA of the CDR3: TGTGCCAGCAGTTCGGGGACAGTCCAAGAGACCCAGTACTTC. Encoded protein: CASSSGTVQETQYF.

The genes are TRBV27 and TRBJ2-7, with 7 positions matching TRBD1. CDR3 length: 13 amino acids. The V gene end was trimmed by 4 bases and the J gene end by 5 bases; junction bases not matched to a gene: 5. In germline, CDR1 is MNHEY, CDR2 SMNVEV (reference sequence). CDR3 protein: CASSSTGKHEQYF. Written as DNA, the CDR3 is TGTGCCAGCAGTTCGACAGGGAAGCACGAGCAGTACTTC.

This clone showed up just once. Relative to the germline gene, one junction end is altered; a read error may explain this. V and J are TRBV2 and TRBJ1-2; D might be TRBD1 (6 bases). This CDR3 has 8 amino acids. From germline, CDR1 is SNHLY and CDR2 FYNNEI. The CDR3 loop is CASSYRAF. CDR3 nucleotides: TGTGCCAGCAGTTACAGGGCTTTC. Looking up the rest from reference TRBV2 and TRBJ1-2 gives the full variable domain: EPEVTQTPSHQVTQMGQEVILRCVPISNHLYFYWYRQILGQKVEFLVSFYNNEISEKSEIFDDQFSVERPDGSNFTLKIRSTKLEDSAMYFCASSYRAFGSGTRLTVV.

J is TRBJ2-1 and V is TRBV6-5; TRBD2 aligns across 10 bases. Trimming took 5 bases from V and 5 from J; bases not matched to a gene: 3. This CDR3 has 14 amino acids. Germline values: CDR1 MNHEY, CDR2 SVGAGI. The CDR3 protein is CASSKRGGHNEQFF. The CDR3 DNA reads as TGTGCCAGCAGTAAGCGGGGGGGCCACAATGAGCAGTTCTTC.